This T cell receptor beta chain was found in a study of OX40 agonist ivuxolimab in advanced cancers. Study background: Allowance was made for prior anti-PD-1, anti-PD-L1 or anti-CTLA-4 therapy, and 40% to 45% had some.

CDR3 length: 16 amino acids. Using immunoSEQ multiplex PCR, the repertoire was profiled, and TCRdb retains in-frame clones only, with some absent. The sample consists of some 10,000 clones, about 66% of them appearing once. The source was CD4+ or CD8+ T cells sorted from blood, collected in a trial of the OX40 agonist ivuxolimab. This sequence originates from an adult with an advanced solid tumor such as melanoma, head and neck, liver or kidney cancer. The chain carries TRBV21-1 and TRBJ2-3. TRBV21-1 is a pseudogene segment. In nucleotides, the CDR3 is TGTGCCAGCAGCGGGGGTAGTGCTCGTGGCACAGATACGCAGTATTTT. This sequence encodes CASSGGSARGTDTQYF.